This T cell receptor (beta chain) was identified in a study of blood T cell repertoires in COVID-19 (dated by TCRdb to 2019 to 2021). Regarding the research as a whole: The collaborator samples originated in the United States, Italy and Spain and spanned the acute and convalescent phases of COVID-19. HLA class I and class II types, where available, came from metadata supplied by the sample provider rather than from assay-based typing. The dataset comprised deeply sampled blood TCRbeta repertoires from subjects exposed to, actively infected with, or recovered from COVID-19. The sample metadata nearly always contained a de-identified subject ID, COVID-19 status, age in years and sex. The samples were drawn from the first 160 participants of the ongoing ImmuneRACE study and from under 1,500 subjects provided by 6 global collaborators. The material from the prospective study consisted of cDNA or gDNA derived from T cells, B-cell-depleted T cells, or PBMCs. The repertoires were made available in a free public database intended to serve as a resource for research on the immune response to SARS-CoV-2.

From a lookup of the germline V gene, CDR1 and CDR2 are LGHNA and YSLEER. The CDR3 has 14 amino acids, counting the end cysteine and phenylalanine. Only CDR3 DNA is held: 42 bases, read in frame from base 1. Trimming leaves V shorter by 0 bases and J shorter by 8 bases, with the junction holding 3 bases beyond the gene matches. One collaborating source in Seattle enrolled patients during active infection and followed them longitudinally through the course of disease. Collaborating institutions collected whole blood in K2EDTA tubes following their own protocols. For TCRbeta analysis, collaborators shipped samples as frozen whole blood, isolated PBMCs, or DNA extracted from either of those sample types. Summary of the overall study and its limitations: The amount of clinical and demographic metadata varied by source and participant and was provided uncurated.

TCRbeta CDR3 regions were amplified from genomic DNA by means of the immunoSEQ Assay, a bias-controlled multiplex PCR. In the original analysis: The number of nucleated cells in each sample was estimated from the amplification of reference gene primers within the assay. To quantify the absolute abundance of each unique TCRbeta CDR3 rearrangement, sequence reads were collapsed and filtered. For each sample, productive Simpson clonality was calculated by taking the square root of Simpson's diversity index across productive rearrangements. What TCRdb holds here is the immuneACCESS table cut down to in-frame rearrangements. Part of the clones is not present; checked against another copy, under half of the missing clones reflect an unresolved V gene, and the others are unexplained. V, J and clone size derive from that table, while D and trimming were established from the DNA sequence. In all, the sample holds 150,000 to 200,000 clones, and around 87% of those were seen once. The ten largest clones add up to just over 2.5% of the sample.

In the case of this clone: This clone's antigen is unknown. Base qualities were left out, and no much larger clone turns up one base away.

The chain links TRBV4-3 with TRBJ1-4; TRBD1 aligns with 7 central bases. The sample was peripheral blood. The sequence was obtained from a woman of 80 years or more with COVID-19, enrolled during active disease. The CDR3 protein: CASSQEGQYEKLFF. The nucleotide sequence is given as TGCGCCAGCAGCCAAGAGGGACAGTACGAAAAACTGTTTTTT.